A single sample is the source of the 6 T cell receptor beta chains below, sequenced in a study of blood T cell repertoires in COVID-19. TCRdb's table, derived via immunoSEQ multiplex PCR, lists solely in-frame clones and lacks some. The data contain 400,000 or so clones, approximately 90% of them seen just once; the ten biggest clones take up approximately 0.92%. Sequencing used peripheral blood. Source of these receptors: a man between 18 and 35 years old with COVID-19, enrolled during active disease.

The chain combines TRBV9 with TRBJ2-1; 10 nucleotides match TRBD2. Germline V gives CDR1 SGDLS, CDR2 YYNGEE. The CDR3 has 15 amino acids. V lost 4 bases to trimming and J lost 3 bases; unmatched junction nucleotides: 4. The CDR3, as DNA: TGTGCCAGCAGCCCAGCGGGGGGGCTCTACAATGAGCAGTTCTTC. Translated: CASSPAGGLYNEQFF.

The chain employs TRBV6-5 and TRBJ2-3; 10 nucleotides line up with TRBD1. J lost 6 bases, V lost 6 bases, and 6 bases had no gene match. The germline gives CDR1 MNHEY, CDR2 SVGAGI. The CDR3 runs to 14 residues. In DNA form, the CDR3 reads TGTGCCAGCAGCCGGGACAGGGGACCGGATACGCAGTATTTT. The encoded protein is CASSRDRGPDTQYF.

With regard to this clone: The same CDR3 arises from other DNA sequences in this sample as well. The rearrangement joins TRBV20-1 to TRBJ2-3, with D possibly being TRBD2 (6 bases). V was clipped by 3 bases and J by 6 bases, with 10 bases between them. The CDR3 spans 12 residues. Germline lookup yields CDR1 DFQATT and CDR2 SNEGSKA (reference sequence). CDR3 sequence: CSASYRGDTQYF. CDR3 bases: TGCAGTGCTAGTTACCGGGGGGATACGCAGTATTTT.

A few counts support this clone. The chain couples TRBV2 to TRBJ1-1; D is uncertain. V lost 5 bases and J 0 bases, leaving 4 bases between the germline ends. CDR3 length equals 12 residues. CDR1 is SNHLY and CDR2 is FYNNEI in the germline V gene. The CDR3 region has the DNA TGTGCCAGCAGTTCTGTGAACACTGAAGCTTTCTTT. Amino acids: CASSSVNTEAFF. The full variable domain, its missing parts supplied by reference TRBV2 and TRBJ1-1, is EPEVTQTPSHQVTQMGQEVILRCVPISNHLYFYWYRQILGQKVEFLVSFYNNEISEKSEIFDDQFSVERPDGSNFTLKIRSTKLEDSAMYFCASSSVNTEAFFGQGTRLTVV.

The chain uses TRBV19 and TRBJ1-1, with D possibly being TRBD1 (6 bases). The CDR3 runs to 17 residues. CDR1 and CDR2 (germline): LNHDA, SQIVND (reference sequence). The V end lost 0 bases, the J end lost 5 bases, and 19 bases lay between the germline ends. The CDR3 loop reads CASSIDRWGGSGTEAFF. CDR3 sequence (DNA): TGTGCCAGTAGTATAGATCGGTGGGGGGGCTCGGGTACTGAAGCTTTCTTT.

The V gene is TRBV30, the J gene TRBJ2-7; no definite D call. This CDR3 is 14 amino acids long. Germline loops: CDR1 GTSNPN, CDR2 SVGIG (reference sequence). Trimming shortened V by 0 bases and J by 1 base, and 10 bases separated the two germline ends. The DNA of the CDR3 is TGTGCCTGGAGTGTTGGTCCAGGATCCTACGAGCAGTACTTC. This translates into CAWSVGPGSYEQYF.